This T cell receptor (beta chain) was found in a study of blood T cell repertoires in COVID-19. Produced via immunoSEQ multiplex PCR; TCRdb's table is partial and in-frame only. The sample lists tens of thousands of clones, approximately 77% occurring once. After removal of 5 bases from V and 2 bases from J, the junction contained 9 bases not matched to a gene. This CDR3 spans 16 amino acids. CDR1 is SGHAT, CDR2 FQNNGV, per germline. Sequenced: peripheral blood. The receptor's source is a human donor in a cohort sampled during active COVID-19. The chain employs TRBV11-2 and TRBJ2-3, with 8 bases fitting TRBD2. CDR3 residues: CASSRLRREVTDTQYF. DNA of the CDR3: TGTGCCAGCAGCCGTCTCAGGCGGGAGGTCACAGATACGCAGTATTTT.